The T cell receptor beta chain described here comes from a study of blood T cells in healthy people across ages. Points from the study as a whole: There were more naive CD4+ cells and higher diversity in long-lived donors than in aged donors. Strongly correlated with naive T cell percentage was TCR beta diversity.

As concerns this clonotype: Antigen unknown.

The use of a sample-barcoded 5' primer and a J-beta primer mix characterized a second PCR of 7 to 11 cycles. TCRdb reanalysed the 5' RACE reads using MiXCR and keeps one entry per CDR3 protein. The data hold around 580,000 distinct CDR3 sequences, with 45% to 55% observed a single time. Trimming took off 1 base at V and 5 bases at J, with 8 bases between the two ends. Germline V gene lookup returns CDR1 DFQATT and CDR2 SNEGSKA (reference sequence). This CDR3 spans 12 amino acids. The source material was blood. The chain uses TRBV20-1 and TRBJ2-5, with a possible D match to TRBD1 (6 bases). The receptor comes from a man older than 75 in good health. The CDR3 DNA reads as TGCAGTGCTAGAGCAGGGGAGGAGACCCAGTACTTC. It translates to CSARAGEETQYF.